These 17 T cell receptor beta chains originate from one sample sequenced in a study of T cell repertoires in cytomegalovirus infection. These TCRs' antigens remain unknown. TCRdb redid the calling of the reads with MiXCR, one entry per CDR3 protein. The table has about 110,000 distinct CDR3 sequences, over 9.5% seen once. Specimen: PBMCs, sequenced either directly or after in vitro stimulation (not recorded which). The receptors were gathered from a human donor in good health (CMV status not recorded). Some clones in this sample may be carry-over from other donors' samples.

The chain links TRBV5-1 to TRBJ1-1; TRBD1 agrees at 8 bases. The germline gives CDR1 SGHRS, CDR2 YFSETQ. The CDR3 has 13 residues. Trimming cost V 2 bases and J 7 bases; bases outside gene matches: 4. The CDR3 DNA sequence: TGCGCCAGCAGCTTCACAGGGGGAGTTGAAGCTTTCTTT. Translating it yields CASSFTGGVEAFF.

Comment on this clonotype: A much bigger clone sits one base away, suggesting this may be a read error. This rearrangement joins TRBV7-2 to TRBJ1-6; 8 bases are shared with TRBD1. Germline-derived CDR1 and CDR2 are SGHTA and FQGNSA. The CDR3 length is 13 residues. J was trimmed by 9 bases and V by 5 bases; bases with no gene match: 3. The CDR3 DNA reads TGTGCCAGCAGCCGGGACAGGACTTCACCCCTCCACTTT. It codes for CASSRDRTSPLHF.

This clonotype appeared once. J is TRBJ2-4 and V is TRBV7-6; 8 nucleotides agree with TRBD2. The tail of the sequence fits TRBJ2-3 better, so the J call may be wrong. CDR1 and CDR2 (germline): SGHVS, FNYEAQ. The CDR3 runs to 16 residues. CDR3 bases: TGTCCGAGCAGCTTCTCGGGGCTAGCGGGCACAAACATTCAGTATTTT. Translation: CPSSFSGLAGTNIQYF.

This clonotype has ten or more counts. CDR3 DNA sequence: TGTGCCAGCAGCTCGGGTATTGCTGAGCAGTACGTC. It yields the protein CASSSGIAEQYV. This chain joins TRBV7-9 and TRBJ2-7; no firm D call. The germline gives CDR1 SEHNR, CDR2 FQNEAQ (reference sequence). This CDR3 contains 12 residues. Trimming removed 4 bases at V and 7 bases at J, with 11 bases between.

Many counts were recorded for this clonotype. The chain couples TRBV4-3 to TRBJ1-2, with 12 bases matching TRBD1. Germline V lookup: CDR1 LGHNA, CDR2 YSLEER. V gave up 0 bases and J gave up 4 bases; unmatched junction bases: 3. The CDR3 is 16 amino acids. The CDR3 bases are TGCGCCAGCAGCCAAGACGGGACAGGGGGCCCCTATGGCTACACCTTC. This encodes CASSQDGTGGPYGYTF.

This clonotype was detected many times. The V call is TRBV20-1, the J call TRBJ2-7, with 8 bases aligning to TRBD1. Germline V gives CDR1 DFQATT, CDR2 SNEGSKA (reference sequence). The CDR3 has 13 residues. This chain's CDR3 is CSSSQGARYEQYF. The CDR3 coding sequence is TGCAGCTCTTCCCAGGGGGCGCGTTACGAGCAGTACTTC.

This clonotype was counted at least ten times. The gene calls are TRBV7-9 and TRBJ1-1; D is perhaps TRBD1 (6 bases). Germline CDR1 is SEHNR and CDR2 is FQNEAQ (reference sequence). CDR3 length: 14 residues. V was pared by 5 bases and J by 1 base, with 11 bases between. The CDR3 spells CASSLQGGNTEAFF. The CDR3 nucleotides read TGTGCCAGCAGCCTACAGGGAGGGAACACTGAAGCTTTCTTT.

This clonotype was seen only a few times. The CDR3 region is CASSLDRGGRMVSEQFF. As DNA, the CDR3 is TGTGCCAGCAGTTTAGATCGGGGAGGGAGGATGGTGTCTGAGCAGTTCTTC. The chain employs TRBV12-3 or TRBV12-4 and TRBJ2-1, with 7 bases matching TRBD2. The CDR3 runs to 17 residues. The V segment lost 1 base and the J segment 9 bases; nucleotides outside the gene matches: 15.

This clonotype was picked up one time. The V and J genes are TRBV7-2 and TRBJ2-1, with 7 bases lining up with TRBD2. The CDR3 runs 15 residues. Germline V gene lookup returns CDR1 SGHTA and CDR2 FQGNSA. V trimming: 5 bases; J trimming: 6 bases; junction bases outside the gene matches: 10. DNA of the CDR3: TGTGCCAGCAGCCCCCGCCGTTTAGCGGGCAATGAGCAGTTCTTC. The encoded protein is CASSPRRLAGNEQFF. Variable domain in full (rest from reference TRBV7-2 and TRBJ2-1): GAGVSQSPSNKVTEKGKDVELRCDPISGHTALYWYRQSLGQGLEFLIYFQGNSAPDKSGLPSDRFSAERTGGSVSTLTIQRTQQEDSAVYLCASSPRRLAGNEQFFGPGTRLTVL.

This clonotype occurred many times. The gene calls are TRBV7-2 and TRBJ1-1; maybe TRBD1 (6 bases). Trimming pared 1 base from V and 1 base from J, leaving 13 bases between. The CDR3 has 16 amino acids. Germline values: CDR1 SGHTA, CDR2 FQGNSA. The CDR3 sequence: CASSLVSGARNTEAFF. In DNA, the CDR3 is TGTGCCAGCAGCTTAGTGTCGGGGGCGCGGAACACTGAAGCTTTCTTT. Based on the CDR3 plus reference TRBV7-2 and TRBJ1-1, the full variable domain is GAGVSQSPSNKVTEKGKDVELRCDPISGHTALYWYRQSLGQGLEFLIYFQGNSAPDKSGLPSDRFSAERTGGSVSTLTIQRTQQEDSAVYLCASSLVSGARNTEAFFGQGTRLTVV.

This clonotype was detected ten times or more. V gene TRBV19 combines with J gene TRBJ2-3, with D possibly matching TRBD2 (5 bases). Germline CDR1 is LNHDA and CDR2 is SQIVND (reference sequence). CDR3 size: 16 residues. V was trimmed by 3 bases and J by 5 bases, leaving 18 bases between them. The CDR3 is CASSMSAGIGGDTQYF. For the CDR3, the DNA is TGTGCCAGTAGTATGAGTGCGGGCATAGGCGGAGATACGCAGTATTTT. The full variable domain, its missing parts supplied by reference TRBV19 and TRBJ2-3, is DGGITQSPKYLFRKEGQNVTLSCEQNLNHDAMYWYRQDPGQGLRLIYYSQIVNDFQKGDIAEGYSVSREKKESFPLTVTSAQKNPTAFYLCASSMSAGIGGDTQYFGPGTRLTVL.

This clonotype was detected ten times or more. The V gene is TRBV5-6, the J gene TRBJ2-1; 7 bases align to TRBD2. With 4 bases clipped from V and 10 bases from J, the junction kept 17 bases outside the gene matches. The V gene's germline CDR1 is SGHDT and CDR2 YYEEEE. CDR3 length: 16 residues. In DNA form, the CDR3 reads TGTGCCAGCAGCGGACGTGGACTAGTAGGGGTATTAGAGCAGTTCTTC. This gives the protein CASSGRGLVGVLEQFF.

This clonotype showed up many times. The J gene is TRBJ2-7, the V gene TRBV7-9; 8 bases map to TRBD2. V was pared by 4 bases and J by 2 bases, with 10 bases of the junction left unmatched. Germline CDR1 SEHNR, CDR2 FQNEAQ (reference sequence). The CDR3 extends over 16 amino acids. This chain's CDR3 is CASSSFSGAGAYEQYV. The DNA of the CDR3 is TGTGCCAGCAGCTCCTTTAGCGGGGCAGGGGCCTACGAGCAGTACGTC.

The rearrangement joins TRBV4-1 to TRBJ1-6; a weak D match, TRBD1 (5 bases). V was clipped by 0 bases and J by 4 bases, with 7 bases between them. The germline CDR1 and CDR2 sequences are MGHRA and YSYEKL. This CDR3 is 15 amino acids long. Here the CDR3 reads CASSQEDTYNSPLHF. CDR3 nucleotides: TGCGCCAGCAGCCAAGAGGACACATATAATTCACCCCTCCACTTT.

This clonotype was observed a few times. The gene calls are TRBV7-9 and TRBJ2-5; D unclear. In germline, CDR1 is SEHNR, CDR2 FQNEAQ (reference sequence). The CDR3 is made up of 12 amino acids. Trimming took 1 base from V and 5 from J, leaving 5 bases between them. CDR3 coding DNA: TGTGCCAGCAGCTTAGAACCCGAGACCCAGTACTTC. Translating it yields CASSLEPETQYF. The full variable domain, rest sourced from reference TRBV7-9 and TRBJ2-5, is DTGVSQNPRHKITKRGQNVTFRCDPISEHNRLYWYRQTLGQGPEFLTYFQNEAQLEKSRLLSDRFSAERPKGSFSTLEIQRTEQGDSAMYLCASSLEPETQYFGPGTRLLVL.

In this sample, this clonotype turned up many times. The genes are TRBV7-9 and TRBJ1-4; tentatively, D is TRBD1 (5 bases). Trimming shortened V by 8 bases and J by 4 bases, and 14 bases separated the two germline ends. The CDR3 loop spans 14 amino acids. CDR1 is SEHNR and CDR2 is FQNEAQ in the germline V gene (reference sequence). For the CDR3, the DNA is TGTGCCAGCGTGTCAGGGATTTATAATGAAAAACTGTTTTTT. Its protein is CASVSGIYNEKLFF. Using reference TRBV7-9 and TRBJ1-4 for the parts outside the CDR3, the full variable domain is DTGVSQNPRHKITKRGQNVTFRCDPISEHNRLYWYRQTLGQGPEFLTYFQNEAQLEKSRLLSDRFSAERPKGSFSTLEIQRTEQGDSAMYLCASVSGIYNEKLFFGSGTQLSVL.

This clonotype turned up a few times. V gene TRBV19 combines with J gene TRBJ2-1; D possibly corresponds to TRBD2 (6 bases). The germline CDR1 and CDR2 sequences are LNHDA and SQIVND (reference sequence). The germline V and J ends were trimmed by 3 bases and 8 bases, with 17 bases remaining between them. CDR3 length equals 15 residues. CDR3 protein: CASSMGGLLIDEQFF. The CDR3 DNA reads TGTGCCAGTAGTATGGGGGGACTCCTCATCGATGAGCAGTTCTTC.